A selection of T cell receptor beta chains follows, all from one sample in a study of identical twins. MiXCR, run by TCRdb on the 5' RACE reads, gives a single entry per CDR3 protein. Of around 250,000 distinct CDR3 sequences listed, over 9.5% were seen once; the top ten hold around 4%. Another study also made use of these data, one on yellow fever vaccine responses in identical twins.

The sequenced sample consisted of memory (CD45RO+) T cells sorted from blood. These receptors all stem from a woman younger than 30 in good health. Both conserved end residues are part of each CDR3. The order of the fields is V gene, D gene, clone size, J gene, CDR3 protein, CDR3 DNA. A D gene is named only where the DNA matches it firmly. Clone size, where shown, is once, few, many, or a class for clones that have expanded.

TRBV7-6	-	many	TRBJ2-5	CASSNGGTVETQYF	TGTGCCAGCAGCAATGGCGGGACCGTTGAGACCCAGTACTTC
TRBV7-6	-	-	TRBJ2-1	CASSAPVGGLGNEQFF	TGTGCCAGCAGCGCCCCGGTAGGCGGGCTTGGGAATGAGCAGTTCTTC
TRBV5-1	-	few	TRBJ2-5	CASTPGGSQETQYF	TGCGCCAGCACCCCTGGCGGATCCCAAGAGACCCAGTACTTC
TRBV7-9	TRBD1	many	TRBJ1-1	CASSYTGGGTEAFF	TGTGCCAGCAGCTACACAGGGGGCGGCACTGAAGCTTTCTTT
TRBV20-1	-	-	TRBJ2-6	CSARVVSGANVLTF	TGCAGTGCGAGGGTTGTCTCTGGGGCCAACGTCCTGACTTTC
TRBV20-1	TRBD2	few	TRBJ2-4	CSARESGRRAKNIQYF	TGCAGTGCTAGAGAGAGCGGGAGGAGGGCCAAAAACATTCAGTACTTC
TRBV4-3	-	many	TRBJ2-2	CASSQLTGRGTGELFF	TGCGCCAGCAGCCAATTGACAGGCCGCGGCACCGGGGAGCTGTTTTTT
TRBV5-1	TRBD1	-	TRBJ1-4	CASSATGQGHEKLFF	TGCGCCAGCAGCGCCACGGGACAGGGTCACGAAAAACTGTTTTTT
TRBV5-1	-	few	TRBJ1-4	CASSSWGGTDEKLFF	TGCGCCAGCAGCTCCTGGGGGGGAACGGATGAAAAACTGTTTTTT
TRBV15	-	-	TRBJ2-3	CATLPGALSTDTQYF	TGTGCCACACTCCCAGGAGCATTGAGCACAGATACGCAGTATTTT
TRBV10-3	-	many	TRBJ1-5	CAIREPRQLSNQPQHF	TGTGCCATCAGGGAACCCCGACAGCTTAGCAATCAGCCCCAGCATTTT
TRBV2	-	many	TRBJ2-3	CASSHWPSSVEDTQYF	TGTGCCAGCAGTCACTGGCCCTCTAGCGTGGAAGATACGCAGTATTTT
TRBV5-1	TRBD2	-	TRBJ2-1	CASSKGTSGTTSYNEQFF	TGCGCCAGCAGCAAAGGGACTAGCGGGACCACCTCCTACAATGAGCAGTTCTTC
TRBV10-1	-	-	TRBJ2-5	CASSESIGIGETQYF	TGCGCCAGCAGTGAGTCGATCGGGATCGGGGAGACCCAGTACTTC
TRBV5-1	-	many	TRBJ2-5	CASSWTEQETQYF	TGCGCCAGCAGCTGGACAGAGCAAGAGACCCAGTACTTC
TRBV10-1	TRBD1	many	TRBJ2-7	CASSDPEGTGPHF	TGCGCCAGCAGTGATCCAGAGGGGACAGGGCCTCACTTC
TRBV29-1	-	many	TRBJ2-1	CSVAASINEQFF	TGCAGCGTTGCGGCTAGCATCAATGAGCAGTTCTTC
TRBV20-1	TRBD2	few	TRBJ2-7	CSAVAGGKYEQYF	TGCAGTGCGGTAGCGGGGGGGAAATACGAGCAGTACTTC
TRBV28	-	few	TRBJ2-6	CASSSAAGANVLTF	TGTGCCAGCTCATCGGCAGCTGGGGCCAACGTCCTGACTTTC
TRBV7-3	-	-	TRBJ2-3	CASSLTWRGLTDTQYF	TGTGCCAGCAGCCTTACTTGGCGGGGGCTAACAGATACGCAGTATTTT
TRBV5-1	-	many	TRBJ2-2	CASSLARHVTGELFF	TGCGCCAGCAGCTTGGCCAGACACGTAACCGGGGAGCTGTTTTTT
TRBV11-3	-	-	TRBJ2-6	CASSLLGRANSGANVLTF	TGTGCCAGCAGCTTATTAGGCAGGGCAAACTCTGGGGCCAACGTCCTGACTTTC
TRBV2	TRBD2	many	TRBJ2-1	CASSALAGGINNEQFF	TGTGCCAGCAGTGCACTAGCGGGGGGGATCAACAATGAGCAGTTCTTC
TRBV11-3	-	many	TRBJ2-1	CASSLGPGSDEQFF	TGTGCCAGCAGCTTAGGGCCCGGGTCTGATGAGCAGTTCTTC
TRBV30	-	-	TRBJ2-3	CAWTTKGTDTQYF	TGTGCCTGGACCACCAAGGGCACAGATACGCAGTATTTT
TRBV6-1	-	few	TRBJ2-7	CAGSFTGKGEQYF	TGTGCCGGCAGCTTCACGGGGAAAGGCGAGCAGTACTTC
TRBV10-1	-	-	TRBJ2-1	CASSETAASSYNEQFF	TGCGCCAGCAGTGAGACAGCGGCGAGCTCCTACAATGAGCAGTTCTTC
TRBV29-1	-	many	TRBJ2-5	CSVEPSEGPRETQYF	TGCAGCGTTGAACCTTCCGAGGGGCCCCGGGAGACCCAGTACTTC
TRBV20-1	TRBD1	many	TRBJ2-1	CSAPNRGLDYNEQFF	TGCAGTGCTCCAAACAGGGGGCTAGACTACAATGAGCAGTTCTTC
TRBV5-1	TRBD2	-	TRBJ2-7	CASREGLAPSYEQYF	TGCGCCAGCAGGGAGGGACTAGCCCCCTCCTACGAGCAGTACTTC
TRBV6-1	-	-	TRBJ2-3	CASGGWGTDTQYF	TGTGCCAGCGGAGGTTGGGGCACAGATACGCAGTATTTT
TRBV4-2	TRBD2	-	TRBJ2-7	CASSQDGTSGGYEQYF	TGTGCCAGCAGCCAAGATGGGACTAGCGGGGGCTACGAGCAGTACTTC
TRBV28	-	-	TRBJ1-2	CASSPHTPGLMGGYTF	TGTGCCAGCAGTCCCCACACCCCTGGCCTAATGGGTGGCTACACCTTC
TRBV6-2/TRBV6-3	-	many	TRBJ1-1	CASSSSTGFPNTEAFF	-
TRBV12-3/TRBV12-4	-	many	TRBJ2-1	CASSLSGSASNEQFF	TGTGCCAGCAGTTTAAGTGGATCAGCATCAAATGAGCAGTTCTTC
TRBV20-1	-	many	TRBJ2-5	CSASVGRETQYF	TGCAGTGCTTCTGTGGGCCGCGAGACCCAGTACTTC
TRBV28	-	-	TRBJ2-7	CASTPISGPRSYEQYF	TGTGCCAGTACCCCCATTTCGGGCCCCCGCTCCTACGAGCAGTACTTC
TRBV10-3	TRBD2	many	TRBJ2-1	CAISAGLDNEQFF	TGTGCCATCAGTGCGGGACTAGACAATGAGCAGTTCTTC
TRBV11-2	-	many	TRBJ1-1	CASSLFGSGPHEAFF	TGTGCCAGCAGCCTTTTTGGATCAGGGCCCCATGAAGCTTTCTTT
TRBV6-1	TRBD1	many	TRBJ2-4	CATRTGAAKNIQYF	TGTGCCACTCGGACAGGGGCTGCCAAAAACATTCAGTACTTC